Listed below are T cell receptor beta chains from one sample, sequenced in a study of CD8 T cells in ankylosing spondylitis. TCRdb passed the 5' RACE reads through MiXCR, listing each CDR3 protein once. The table records roughly 130,000 distinct CDR3 sequences, 6% to 8.5% of them present only once. The sequenced sample consisted of blood, either unsorted or a sorted T cell fraction (not recorded which). These receptor sequences come from a male donor with ankylosing spondylitis or in good health (not recorded which). The CDR3 runs from the conserved cysteine through the conserved F or W. The D gene is left open where the match is weak. The size entry is marked missing in some rows and otherwise reads once, few, many or a size class.

NA	TRBV29-1	many	TRBJ1-2	CSVLPDGANYGYTF	TGCAGCGTTCTCCCGGACGGTGCTAACTATGGCTACACCTTC
NA	TRBV7-2	many	TRBJ1-1	CASSPTRRANTEAFF	TGTGCCAGCAGCCCAACTCGACGGGCAAACACTGAAGCTTTCTTT
TRBD1	TRBV20-1	many	TRBJ2-7	CSATEDRVGEQYF	TGCAGTGCTACTGAAGACAGGGTAGGCGAGCAGTACTTC
NA	TRBV29-1	many	TRBJ1-5	CSVGVYSNQPQHF	TGCAGCGTTGGTGTCTATAGCAATCAGCCCCAGCATTTT
TRBD2	TRBV12-3/TRBV12-4	NA	TRBJ2-6	CASSFGGFGANVLTF	TGTGCCAGCAGTTTCGGGGGGTTTGGGGCCAACGTCCTGACTTTC
NA	TRBV24-1	many	TRBJ2-2	CATSPHYSGLERTGELFF	TGTGCCACCAGTCCCCACTACTCGGGCCTGGAGCGAACCGGGGAGCTGTTTTTT
NA	TRBV3-1	many	TRBJ2-1	CASSRPYDNEQFF	TGTGCCAGCAGCCGGCCCTACGACAATGAGCAGTTCTTC
TRBD2	TRBV11-2	many	TRBJ2-2	CASSFFGGAATGELFF	TGTGCCAGCAGCTTCTTCGGGGGGGCAGCAACCGGGGAGCTGTTTTTT
NA	TRBV7-3	many	TRBJ1-1	CASSLYVGGALKNTEAFF	TGTGCCAGCAGCTTATACGTTGGTGGGGCCTTGAAGAACACTGAAGCTTTCTTT
NA	TRBV27	many	TRBJ1-1	CASTPGDSSLAFF	TGTGCCAGCACCCCCGGGGACTCCTCTCTAGCTTTCTTT
NA	TRBV7-9	many	TRBJ1-1	CASSLVANEAFF	TGTGCCAGCAGCTTAGTCGCTAATGAAGCTTTCTTT
NA	TRBV5-1	many	TRBJ1-1	CASSLGEFGTEAFF	TGCGCCAGCAGCTTGGGGGAGTTCGGCACTGAAGCTTTCTTT
TRBD1	TRBV5-1	many	TRBJ1-2	CASSSRQGSSRSYGYTF	TGCGCCAGCAGCTCGAGACAGGGGAGTAGTAGGAGCTATGGCTACACCTTC
NA	TRBV20-1	many	TRBJ2-3	CSASPYSSTDTQYF	TGCAGTGCTAGCCCGTATTCTAGCACAGATACGCAGTATTTT
TRBD1	TRBV5-5	many	TRBJ1-4	CASSFADDPGQGRLFF	TGTGCCAGCAGCTTTGCCGACGATCCGGGACAGGGAAGGCTGTTTTTT
NA	TRBV11-3	many	TRBJ2-5	CASSLGGRAWETQYF	TGTGCCAGCAGCTTAGGTGGCAGGGCCTGGGAGACCCAGTACTTC
TRBD1	TRBV2	many	TRBJ1-5	CASSGQGAATGNQPQHF	TGTGCCAGCAGCGGACAGGGGGCTGCGACGGGCAATCAGCCCCAGCATTTT
NA	TRBV7-9	many	TRBJ2-1	CASSFLSGRGTEQFF	TGTGCCAGCAGCTTCCTTTCGGGAAGAGGTACTGAGCAGTTCTTC
NA	TRBV6-5	many	TRBJ2-3	CASSYGVFLGANTDTQYF	TGTGCCAGCAGTTACGGCGTTTTTCTGGGAGCGAACACAGATACGCAGTATTTT
TRBD1	TRBV30	many	TRBJ1-1	CAWRVQGRSDTEAFF	TGTGCCTGGAGAGTACAGGGGAGGTCGGACACTGAAGCTTTCTTT
TRBD1	TRBV7-2	many	TRBJ2-2	CASSPRTGVTGELFF	TGTGCCAGCAGCCCAAGGACAGGGGTGACCGGGGAGCTGTTTTTT
NA	TRBV7-3	many	TRBJ1-1	CASSLNRPGPNTEAFF	TGTGCCAGCAGCTTAAACCGTCCAGGCCCGAACACTGAAGCTTTCTTT
NA	TRBV5-1	many	TRBJ2-2	CASSPEGGELFF	TGCGCCAGCAGCCCAGAAGGCGGGGAGCTGTTTTTT
NA	TRBV19	NA	TRBJ1-1	CASSPLPGNTEAFF	TGTGCCAGTAGCCCCTTACCCGGGAACACTGAAGCTTTCTTT
NA	TRBV20-1	many	TRBJ2-1	CSARSDRYNEQFF	TGCAGTGCTCGTTCTGACAGGTACAATGAGCAGTTCTTC
NA	TRBV20-1	many	TRBJ1-1	CSARDMKGTEAFF	TGCAGTGCTAGAGATATGAAGGGGACTGAAGCTTTCTTT
TRBD1	TRBV4-3	many	TRBJ2-1	CASSRQGQGAANEQFF	TGCGCCAGCAGCCGCCAGGGACAGGGGGCCGCTAATGAGCAGTTCTTC
NA	TRBV23-1	NA	TRBJ2-2	CASSQSTGIDTGELFF	TGCGCCAGCAGTCAATCTACGGGGATTGACACCGGGGAGCTGTTTTTT
TRBD2	TRBV5-4	many	TRBJ2-1	CASRRGTSGPYNEQFF	TGTGCCAGCAGAAGGGGGACTAGCGGTCCCTACAATGAGCAGTTCTTC
NA	TRBV5-1	many	TRBJ1-5	CASSSDQNQPQHF	TGCGCCAGCAGCTCGGATCAGAATCAGCCCCAGCATTTT
TRBD1	TRBV7-9	many	TRBJ1-4	CASSLRGTGDEKLFF	TGTGCCAGCAGCTTAAGAGGGACAGGGGACGAAAAACTGTTTTTT